What follows is one TCR beta chain and its context. The junction had 8 bases not matched to a gene; V was cut back by 4 bases and J by 3 bases. CDR1 and CDR2 (germline): MGHRA, YSYEKL. The CDR3 spans 16 residues. This sample is part of a study of blood T cell repertoires in COVID-19. Whole-study context: COVID-19 samples collected from the United States, Italy and Spain covered acute and convalescent phases. T cells, B-cell-depleted T cells, or PBMCs supplied cDNA or gDNA.

In the original analysis: Estimation of nucleated cell counts relied on the amplification of reference gene primers. The data were produced by immunoSEQ multiplex PCR, yet TCRdb's version contains in-frame clones alone and is incomplete. V and J calls and clone size follow that table, whereas D and trimming were derived from the DNA. The sample yields 250,000 to 300,000 clones, roughly 90% seen once. V usage is TRBV4-1 and J usage is TRBJ2-2; 7 nucleotides line up with TRBD1. This TCR was recovered from a woman aged 25 to 39 with COVID-19, enrolled during active disease. The sample was peripheral blood. The CDR3 DNA is TGCGCCAGCAGCCCAGTACGGGACAGAGACACCGGGGAGCTGTTTTTT. It encodes CASSPVRDRDTGELFF.